Following are 21 T cell receptor beta chains from one sample sequenced in a study of T cells in narcolepsy. Only in-frame clones appear in the TCRdb table, and some are missing; sequencing was by immunoSEQ multiplex PCR. The sample lists over 9,000 clones; 90% to 95% were seen once. The material sequenced was CD45RA- memory CD4+ T cells from PBMCs. These receptors were obtained from a human donor with narcolepsy.

The chain employs TRBV11-3 and TRBJ2-3; D not certain. The CDR3 covers 14 residues. Trimming stripped 3 bases from V and 4 bases from J, with 11 bases between. The germline V gene encodes CDR1 SGHNT and CDR2 YENEEA. CDR3 amino acids: CASSFTGNSDTQYF. Here the CDR3 DNA reads TGTGCCAGCAGCTTCACCGGTAATTCAGATACGCAGTATTTT.

V usage is TRBV20-1 and J usage is TRBJ2-3; D is unresolved. The length of the CDR3 is 10 residues. The germline V and J ends were trimmed by 6 bases and 0 bases, with 1 base remaining between them. The V gene's germline CDR1 is DFQATT and CDR2 SNEGSKA (reference sequence). CDR3: CSASTDTQYF. CDR3 bases: TGCAGTGCCAGCACAGATACGCAGTATTTT.

This rearrangement joins TRBV10-3 to TRBJ2-5; tentative D call: TRBD2 (5 bases). Germline CDR1 reads ENHRY; CDR2 reads SYGVKD. Trimming removed 7 bases at V and 4 bases at J, with 16 bases between. CDR3 length equals 14 residues. This CDR3 reads CAIKSGLAGETQYF. The CDR3 bases are TGTGCCATCAAATCCGGCCTAGCAGGAGAGACCCAGTACTTC.

This chain links TRBV11-3 with TRBJ2-5; D is uncertain. Germline assignment: CDR1 SGHNT and CDR2 YENEEA. The V end lost 3 bases, the J end lost 2 bases, and 7 bases lay between the germline ends. This CDR3 is 13 amino acids long. The CDR3 protein is CASSLGLQETQYF. CDR3 in DNA: TGTGCCAGCAGCTTGGGCCTACAAGAGACCCAGTACTTC.

The CDR3 region has the DNA TGTGCCAGCAGCTTAACGGTTCGAGATGGCTACACCTTC. As protein: CASSLTVRDGYTF. This chain joins TRBV7-3 and TRBJ1-2, with D unresolved. Germline V lookup: CDR1 SGHTA, CDR2 FQGTGA. This CDR3 is 13 amino acids long. V gave up 0 bases and J gave up 6 bases, with 8 bases separating them.

The genes are TRBV14 and TRBJ2-2; the D is unclear. Germline V gene sequence: CDR1 SGHDN, CDR2 FVKESK. This CDR3 spans 14 amino acids. V was trimmed by 0 bases and J by 5 bases, leaving 7 bases between them. CDR3 sequence: CASSQEMRTGELFF. The CDR3 DNA reads as TGTGCCAGCAGCCAAGAGATGAGGACCGGGGAGCTGTTTTTT.

V is TRBV5-1 and J is TRBJ2-7, with TRBD2 matching 10 bases. This CDR3 spans 13 amino acids. Trimming removed 5 bases from V and 4 bases from J; junction bases left unmatched: 3. CDR1 and CDR2 from the germline V gene are SGHRS and YFSETQ. The CDR3, as DNA: TGCGCCAGCAGGGCTAGCGGGAGTTACGAGCAGTACTTC. Translating it yields CASRASGSYEQYF.

The J gene is TRBJ2-1, the V gene TRBV19; the match to TRBD2 covers 14 bases. Germline V gene sequence: CDR1 LNHDA, CDR2 SQIVND (reference sequence). Trimming removed 7 bases from V and 2 bases from J; junction bases left unmatched: 13. CDR3 length: 19 residues. This chain's CDR3 is CASTGLAGALIGAYNEQFF. CDR3 in DNA: TGTGCCAGTACGGGACTAGCGGGAGCTCTTATCGGCGCCTACAATGAGCAGTTCTTC.

The chain links TRBV7-8 to TRBJ2-7; 7 nucleotides line up with TRBD1. CDR3 length: 14 residues. Germline CDR1 reads SGHVS; CDR2 reads FQNEAQ. With 9 bases clipped from V and 5 bases from J, the junction kept 13 bases outside the gene matches. The CDR3 loop reads CASLTGQRADEQYF. The CDR3 region has the DNA TGTGCCAGTCTCACGGGACAGAGGGCCGACGAGCAGTACTTC.

This sequence joins TRBV18 and TRBJ1-5, with D possibly TRBD1 on 5 matching bases. Looked up from germline, CDR1 is KGHSH and CDR2 is LQKENI. The CDR3 is 17 residues long. V was pared by 3 bases and J by 3 bases, with 18 bases between. This CDR3 reads CASSPQVRAGNNQPQHF. In DNA form, the CDR3 reads TGTGCCAGCTCACCTCAAGTCCGGGCAGGGAACAATCAGCCCCAGCATTTT.

The chain combines TRBV9 with TRBJ1-1, with D hard to call. V lost 5 bases, J lost 3 bases, and 11 bases lay in between. CDR1 SGDLS and CDR2 YYNGEE come from the germline V gene. This CDR3 is built from 13 residues. The CDR3 DNA follows: TGTGCCAGCAGACCAGACGGATACACTGAAGCTTTCTTT. Translation: CASRPDGYTEAFF.

The chain is built from TRBV2 and TRBJ2-5, with D uncertain. There are 13 residues in the CDR3. The V gene's germline CDR1 is SNHLY and CDR2 FYNNEI. V lost 6 bases, J lost 0 bases, and 8 bases lay in between. CDR3 DNA sequence: TGTGCCAGCAGAGATCCGTACCAAGAGACCCAGTACTTC. It codes for CASRDPYQETQYF.

The rearrangement uses TRBV28 and TRBJ1-2, with unresolved D. The CDR3 loop spans 13 amino acids. V was pared by 2 bases and J by 6 bases, with 10 bases between. Germline values: CDR1 MDHEN, CDR2 SYDVKM. The CDR3 here is CASSLPAGNGYTF. The CDR3 nucleotides read TGTGCCAGCAGTTTACCGGCCGGCAATGGCTACACCTTC.

The J gene is TRBJ1-1, the V gene TRBV18, with 9 bases aligning to TRBD1. V shed 2 bases and J 0 bases; nucleotides not matched to a gene: 7. Germline V CDR1 and CDR2: KGHSH, LQKENI. There are 17 residues in the CDR3. CDR3 nucleotide sequence: TGTGCCAGCTCACCATTAACACAGGGGGCAATGAACACTGAAGCTTTCTTT. Protein: CASSPLTQGAMNTEAFF.

As concerns this clone: The DNA is omitted, as the CDR3 cannot be located on it reliably, and the CDR3 follows TCRdb's listing. The chain links TRBV6-5 to TRBJ1-2; the table names TRBD1, a call not compared with the DNA. The germline gives CDR1 MNHEY, CDR2 SVGAGI. Including both end residues, the CDR3 is 15 amino acids long. The CDR3 reads CASSTSRYTGYGYTF.

V usage is TRBV5-1 and J usage is TRBJ1-1; D remains unclear. Germline V CDR1 and CDR2: SGHRS, YFSETQ. This CDR3 is built from 13 residues. The ends were cut back, 4 bases at V and 1 base at J, with 8 bases in the middle. The CDR3 DNA follows: TGCGCCAGCAGCCGATCGGAGAACACTGAAGCTTTCTTT. As protein: CASSRSENTEAFF. Filled out from reference TRBV5-1 and TRBJ1-1, the complete variable domain reads KAGVTQTPRYLIKTRGQQVTLSCSPISGHRSVSWYQQTPGQGLQFLFEYFSETQRNKGNFPGRFSGRQFSNSRSEMNVSTLELGDSALYLCASSRSENTEAFFGQGTRLTVV.

The V gene is TRBV2, the J gene TRBJ1-1, with a possible D match to TRBD1 (5 bases). CDR1 and CDR2 (germline): SNHLY, FYNNEI. V was shortened by 7 bases and J by 5 bases, with 8 bases between the two germline ends. The CDR3 is 11 residues long. CDR3 in amino acids: CASTRDTEAFF. The CDR3 DNA reads TGTGCCAGCACCAGGGATACTGAAGCTTTCTTT.

V usage is TRBV7-3 and J usage is TRBJ1-3; D gene ambiguous. V gave up 1 base and J gave up 2 bases, with 9 bases separating them. CDR3 length: 15 amino acids. Germline assignment: CDR1 SGHTA and CDR2 FQGTGA. Here the CDR3 reads CASSLKADAGNTIYF. CDR3 DNA sequence: TGTGCCAGCAGCTTAAAGGCAGACGCTGGAAACACCATATATTTT.

The chain uses TRBV18 and TRBJ2-5, with 7 bases aligning to TRBD1. Germline CDR1 is KGHSH and CDR2 is LQKENI. The length of the CDR3 is 14 residues. The J segment lost 3 bases and the V segment lost 3 bases, leaving 4 bases of the junction unmatched. Written as DNA, the CDR3 is TGTGCCAGCTCACCGGCCGGGACAGAAGAGACCCAGTACTTC. It codes for CASSPAGTEETQYF.

The rearrangement uses TRBV25-1 and TRBJ2-1; 11 nucleotides line up with TRBD2. The CDR3 extends over 15 amino acids. Per germline, CDR1 MGHDK and CDR2 SYGVNS. Losses at the gene ends were 5 bases for V and 4 bases for J; bases not matched to a gene: 4. The CDR3 here is CASSSSGRPYNEQFF. CDR3 bases: TGTGCCAGCAGTTCTAGCGGGAGGCCGTACAATGAGCAGTTCTTC.

This clone was observed a handful of times. V is TRBV9 and J is TRBJ2-3, with D possibly TRBD2 on 5 matching bases. Trimming took off 0 bases at V and 3 bases at J, with 11 bases between the two ends. Germline V gene sequence: CDR1 SGDLS, CDR2 YYNGEE. The CDR3 loop spans 15 amino acids. The chain's CDR3 is CASSVGGLGTDTQYF. The CDR3, as DNA: TGTGCCAGCAGCGTAGGCGGGCTAGGAACAGATACGCAGTATTTT.